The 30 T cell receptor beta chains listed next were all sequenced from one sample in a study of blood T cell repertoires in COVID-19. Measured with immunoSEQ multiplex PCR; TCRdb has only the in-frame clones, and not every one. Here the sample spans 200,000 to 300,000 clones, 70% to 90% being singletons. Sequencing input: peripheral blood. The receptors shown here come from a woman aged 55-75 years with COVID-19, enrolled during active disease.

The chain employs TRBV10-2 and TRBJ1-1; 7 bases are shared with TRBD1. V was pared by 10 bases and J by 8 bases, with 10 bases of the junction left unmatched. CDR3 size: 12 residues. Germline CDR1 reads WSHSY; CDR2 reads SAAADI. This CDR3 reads CATRRGTAEAFF. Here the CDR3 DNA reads TGCGCCACCAGACGGGGGACAGCCGAAGCTTTCTTT.

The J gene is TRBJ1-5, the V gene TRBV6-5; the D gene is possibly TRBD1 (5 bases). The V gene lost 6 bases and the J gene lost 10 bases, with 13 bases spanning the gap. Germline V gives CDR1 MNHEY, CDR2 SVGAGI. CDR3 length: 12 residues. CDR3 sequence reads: CASSSSWGPQHF. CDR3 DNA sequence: TGTGCCAGCAGCAGCTCCTGGGGCCCCCAGCATTTT.

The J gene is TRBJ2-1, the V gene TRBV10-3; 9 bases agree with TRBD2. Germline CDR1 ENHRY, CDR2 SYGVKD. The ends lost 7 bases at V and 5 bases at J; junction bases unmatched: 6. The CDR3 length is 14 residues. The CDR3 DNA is TGTGCCATCAATGGGGCGGGAGGGGACAATGAGCAGTTCTTC. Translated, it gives CAINGAGGDNEQFF.

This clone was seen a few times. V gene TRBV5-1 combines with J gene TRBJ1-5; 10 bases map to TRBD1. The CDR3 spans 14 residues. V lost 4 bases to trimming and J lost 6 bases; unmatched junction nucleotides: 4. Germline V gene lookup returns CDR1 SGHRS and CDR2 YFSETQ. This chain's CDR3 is CASSPTGGSQPQHF. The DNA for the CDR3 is TGCGCCAGCAGCCCGACAGGGGGCAGTCAGCCCCAGCATTTT.

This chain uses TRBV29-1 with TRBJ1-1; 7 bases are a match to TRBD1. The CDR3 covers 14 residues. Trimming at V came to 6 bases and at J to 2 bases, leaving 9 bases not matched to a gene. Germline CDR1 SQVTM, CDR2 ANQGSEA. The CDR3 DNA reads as TGCAGCGTACCCAAGACAGGGACAAACACTGAAGCTTTCTTT. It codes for CSVPKTGTNTEAFF.

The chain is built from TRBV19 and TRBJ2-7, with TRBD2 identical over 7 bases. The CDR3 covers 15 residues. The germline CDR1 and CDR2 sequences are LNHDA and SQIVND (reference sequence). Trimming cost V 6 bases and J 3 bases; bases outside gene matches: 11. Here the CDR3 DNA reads TGTGCCAGTAGGGAAGCGGGACCCCGGGGCTACGAGCAGTACTTC. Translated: CASREAGPRGYEQYF.

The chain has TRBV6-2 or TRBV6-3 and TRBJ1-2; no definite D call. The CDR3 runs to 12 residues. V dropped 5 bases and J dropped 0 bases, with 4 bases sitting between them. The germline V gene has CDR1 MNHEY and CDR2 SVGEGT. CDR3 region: CASSPTNYGYTF. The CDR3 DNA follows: TGTGCCAGCAGTCCAACTAACTATGGCTACACCTTC.

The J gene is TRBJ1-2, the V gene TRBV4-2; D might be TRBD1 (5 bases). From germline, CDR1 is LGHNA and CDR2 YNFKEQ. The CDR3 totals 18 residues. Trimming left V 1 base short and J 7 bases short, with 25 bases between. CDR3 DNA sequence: TGTGCCAGCAGCCAAGTCACCCGGGGGAGTAGTTTTTTGGCTGGCTACACCTTC. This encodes CASSQVTRGSSFLAGYTF.

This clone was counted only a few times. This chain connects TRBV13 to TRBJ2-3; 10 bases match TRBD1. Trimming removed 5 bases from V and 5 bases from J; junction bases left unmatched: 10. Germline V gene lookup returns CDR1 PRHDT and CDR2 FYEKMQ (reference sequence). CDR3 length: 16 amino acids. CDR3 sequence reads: CASSPGTGALGDTQYF. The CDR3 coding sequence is TGTGCCAGCAGCCCTGGGACAGGGGCTCTGGGAGATACGCAGTATTTT.

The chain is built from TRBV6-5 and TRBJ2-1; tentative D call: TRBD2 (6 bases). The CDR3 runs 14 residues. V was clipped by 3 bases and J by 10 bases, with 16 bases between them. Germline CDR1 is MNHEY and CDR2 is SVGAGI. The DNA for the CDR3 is TGTGCCAGCAGTTATCTAGCGAGAGTAGAGGAGCAGTTCTTC. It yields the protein CASSYLARVEEQFF.

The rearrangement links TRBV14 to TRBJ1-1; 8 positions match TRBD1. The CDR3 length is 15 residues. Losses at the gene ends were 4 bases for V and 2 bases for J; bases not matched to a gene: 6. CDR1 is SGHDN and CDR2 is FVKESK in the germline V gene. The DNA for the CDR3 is TGTGCCAGCAGCCCAGGCGCAGGGGGCAACACTGAAGCTTTCTTT. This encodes CASSPGAGGNTEAFF.

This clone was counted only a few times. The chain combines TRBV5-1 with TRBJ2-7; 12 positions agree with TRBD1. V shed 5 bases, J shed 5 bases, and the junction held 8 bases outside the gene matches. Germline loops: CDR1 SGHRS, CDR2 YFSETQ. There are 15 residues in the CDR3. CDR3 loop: CASSLGTGGYHEQYF. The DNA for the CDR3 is TGCGCCAGCAGTCTTGGGACAGGGGGCTACCACGAGCAGTACTTC.

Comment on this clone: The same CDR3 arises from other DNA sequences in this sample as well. In DNA form, the CDR3 reads TGTGCCAGCAGCCCGGGACAGTACGAGCAGTACTTC. This codes for CASSPGQYEQYF. The V and J genes are TRBV9 and TRBJ2-7; 7 bases match TRBD1. Germline V CDR1 and CDR2: SGDLS, YYNGEE. V shed 4 bases, J shed 4 bases, and the junction held 2 bases outside the gene matches. This CDR3 has 12 amino acids.

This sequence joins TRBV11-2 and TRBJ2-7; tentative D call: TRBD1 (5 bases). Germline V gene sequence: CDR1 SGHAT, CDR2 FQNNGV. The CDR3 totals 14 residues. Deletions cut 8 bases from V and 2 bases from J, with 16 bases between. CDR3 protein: CASQLPGLAYEQYF. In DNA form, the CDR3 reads TGTGCCAGCCAGCTGCCAGGGTTAGCCTACGAGCAGTACTTC.

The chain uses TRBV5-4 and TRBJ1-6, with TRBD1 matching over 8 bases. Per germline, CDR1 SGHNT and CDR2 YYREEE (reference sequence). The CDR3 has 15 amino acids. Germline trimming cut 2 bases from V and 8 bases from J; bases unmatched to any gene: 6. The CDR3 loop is CASSFRGPYDSPLHF. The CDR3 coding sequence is TGTGCCAGCAGCTTCAGGGGGCCGTATGATTCACCCCTCCACTTT.

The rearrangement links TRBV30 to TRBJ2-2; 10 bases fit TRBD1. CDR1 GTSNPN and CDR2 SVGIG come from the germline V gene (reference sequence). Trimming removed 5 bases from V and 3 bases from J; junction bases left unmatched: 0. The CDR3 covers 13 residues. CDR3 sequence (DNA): TGTGCCTGGGGACAGGGGGACACCGGGGAGCTGTTTTTT. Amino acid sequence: CAWGQGDTGELFF.

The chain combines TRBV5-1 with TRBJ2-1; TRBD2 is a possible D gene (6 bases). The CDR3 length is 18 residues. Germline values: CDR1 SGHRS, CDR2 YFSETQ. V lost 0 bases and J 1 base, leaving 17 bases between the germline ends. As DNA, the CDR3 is TGCGCCAGCAGCTTGGTGCCTGGCGGGATAACGTCCTACAATGAGCAGTTCTTC. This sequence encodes CASSLVPGGITSYNEQFF. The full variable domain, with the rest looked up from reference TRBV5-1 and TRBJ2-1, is KAGVTQTPRYLIKTRGQQVTLSCSPISGHRSVSWYQQTPGQGLQFLFEYFSETQRNKGNFPGRFSGRQFSNSRSEMNVSTLELGDSALYLCASSLVPGGITSYNEQFFGPGTRLTVL.

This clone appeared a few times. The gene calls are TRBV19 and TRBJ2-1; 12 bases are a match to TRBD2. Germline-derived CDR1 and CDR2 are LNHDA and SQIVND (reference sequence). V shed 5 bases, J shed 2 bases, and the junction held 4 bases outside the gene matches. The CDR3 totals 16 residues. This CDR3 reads CASSRRLAGAYNEQFF. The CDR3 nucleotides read TGTGCCAGTAGTCGTCGACTAGCGGGAGCCTACAATGAGCAGTTCTTC.

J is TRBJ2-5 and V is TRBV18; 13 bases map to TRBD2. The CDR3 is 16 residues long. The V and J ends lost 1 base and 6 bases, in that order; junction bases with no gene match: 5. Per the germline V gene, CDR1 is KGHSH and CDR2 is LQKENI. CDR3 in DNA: TGTGCCAGCTCACCACGGACTAGCGGGAGCCCCCAGACCCAGTACTTC. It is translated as CASSPRTSGSPQTQYF.

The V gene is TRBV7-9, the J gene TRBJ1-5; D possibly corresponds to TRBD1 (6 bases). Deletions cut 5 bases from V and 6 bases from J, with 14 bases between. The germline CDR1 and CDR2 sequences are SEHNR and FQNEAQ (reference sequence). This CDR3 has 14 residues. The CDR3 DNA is TGTGCCAGCAGCGCAGAGCAGGGGATTCAGCCCCAGCATTTT. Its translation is CASSAEQGIQPQHF.

The CDR3 nucleotides read TGTGCCAGCAGCGCCTACGGAGGCTTTACGAGGGATACGCAGTATTTT. It specifies CASSAYGGFTRDTQYF. The J gene is TRBJ2-3, the V gene TRBV3-1 (or the pseudogene TRBV3-2); the D gene is possibly TRBD2 (5 bases). The V and J ends lost 5 bases and 6 bases respectively, with 21 bases between them. The CDR3 loop spans 16 amino acids. Germline V gene lookup returns CDR1 LGHDT and CDR2 YNNKEL (reference sequence).

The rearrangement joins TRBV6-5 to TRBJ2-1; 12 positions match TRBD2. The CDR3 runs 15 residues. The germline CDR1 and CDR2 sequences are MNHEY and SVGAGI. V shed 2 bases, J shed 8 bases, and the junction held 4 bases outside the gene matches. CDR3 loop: CASSYGTSGSDEQFF. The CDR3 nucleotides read TGTGCCAGCAGTTACGGGACTAGCGGGTCCGATGAGCAGTTCTTC.

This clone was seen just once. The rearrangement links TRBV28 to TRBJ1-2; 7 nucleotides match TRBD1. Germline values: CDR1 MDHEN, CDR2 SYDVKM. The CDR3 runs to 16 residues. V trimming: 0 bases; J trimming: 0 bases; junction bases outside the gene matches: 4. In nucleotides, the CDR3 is TGTGCCAGCAGTTTATGGCGGACAGGAACTAACTATGGCTACACCTTC. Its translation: CASSLWRTGTNYGYTF.

The CDR3: CASSLGPGGNQPQHF. CDR3 nucleotide sequence: TGCGCCAGCAGCTTGGGACCGGGGGGGAATCAGCCCCAGCATTTT. The rearrangement uses TRBV5-1 and TRBJ1-5; possible D gene TRBD1, 5 bases. Germline loops: CDR1 SGHRS, CDR2 YFSETQ. The CDR3 length is 15 residues. Trimming pared 0 bases from V and 4 bases from J, leaving 11 bases between.

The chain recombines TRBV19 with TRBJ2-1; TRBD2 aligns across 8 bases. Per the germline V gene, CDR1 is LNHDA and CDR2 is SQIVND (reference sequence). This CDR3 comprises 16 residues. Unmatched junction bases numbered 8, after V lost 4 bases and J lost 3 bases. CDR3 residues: CASSTPRRGGYNEQFF. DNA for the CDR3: TGTGCCAGTAGTACCCCCCGACGGGGGGGCTACAATGAGCAGTTCTTC. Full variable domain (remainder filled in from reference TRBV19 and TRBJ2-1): DGGITQSPKYLFRKEGQNVTLSCEQNLNHDAMYWYRQDPGQGLRLIYYSQIVNDFQKGDIAEGYSVSREKKESFPLTVTSAQKNPTAFYLCASSTPRRGGYNEQFFGPGTRLTVL.

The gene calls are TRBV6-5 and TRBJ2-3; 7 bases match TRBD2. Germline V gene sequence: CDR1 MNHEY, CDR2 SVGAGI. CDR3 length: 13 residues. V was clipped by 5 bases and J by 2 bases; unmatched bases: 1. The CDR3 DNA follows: TGTGCCAGCAGTCGGGAGGACACAGATACGCAGTATTTT. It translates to CASSREDTDTQYF.

This CDR3 is CASSPGLAGGTDTQYF. The CDR3 nucleotides read TGTGCCAGCAGCCCGGGACTAGCGGGAGGAACAGATACGCAGTATTTT. V gene TRBV5-8 combines with J gene TRBJ2-3; 15 positions match TRBD2. V was pared by 4 bases and J by 3 bases, with 3 bases of the junction left unmatched. Germline CDR1 is SGHTS and CDR2 is YDEGEE. The CDR3 consists of 16 residues.

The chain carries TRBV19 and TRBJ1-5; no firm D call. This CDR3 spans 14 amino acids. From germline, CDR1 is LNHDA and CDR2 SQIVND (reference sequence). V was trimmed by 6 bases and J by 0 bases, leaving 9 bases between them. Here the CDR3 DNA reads TGTGCCAGTAGCCAAACTTATAGCAATCAGCCCCAGCATTTT. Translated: CASSQTYSNQPQHF. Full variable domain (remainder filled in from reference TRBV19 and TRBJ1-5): DGGITQSPKYLFRKEGQNVTLSCEQNLNHDAMYWYRQDPGQGLRLIYYSQIVNDFQKGDIAEGYSVSREKKESFPLTVTSAQKNPTAFYLCASSQTYSNQPQHFGDGTRLSIL.

CDR3 DNA sequence: TGTGCCAGCAGTGTTTTTCTAGGAAACACCATATATTTT. Translated: CASSVFLGNTIYF. The chain is built from TRBV2 and TRBJ1-3; D is undetermined. V dropped 4 bases and J dropped 4 bases, with 8 bases sitting between them. The CDR3 totals 13 residues. Per the germline V gene, CDR1 is SNHLY and CDR2 is FYNNEI. Variable domain in full (rest from reference TRBV2 and TRBJ1-3): EPEVTQTPSHQVTQMGQEVILRCVPISNHLYFYWYRQILGQKVEFLVSFYNNEISEKSEIFDDQFSVERPDGSNFTLKIRSTKLEDSAMYFCASSVFLGNTIYFGEGSWLTVV.

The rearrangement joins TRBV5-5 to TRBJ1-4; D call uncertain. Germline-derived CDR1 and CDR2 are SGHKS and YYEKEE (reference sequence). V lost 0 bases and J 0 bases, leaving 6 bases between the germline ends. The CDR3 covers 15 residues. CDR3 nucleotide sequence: TGTGCCAGCAGCTTGGGGGAGGCAACTAATGAAAAACTGTTTTTT. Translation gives CASSLGEATNEKLFF.